Reported below is one TCR beta chain. The treatment: about 20 received Ad26.COV2.S at low or high dose, single or two shots; about 5 received placebo; per-sample allocation not given. Repertoires come from day 63 after the first vaccine or placebo injection. This table comes from immunoSEQ multiplex PCR, and its TCRdb copy is limited to in-frame clones, with some not included. The table shows a few hundred thousand clones, with roughly 90% occurring only once. Germline CDR1 and CDR2: SGHRS and YFSETQ. Trimming removed 7 bases at V and 0 bases at J, with 17 bases between. The CDR3 loop spans 16 amino acids. The data are from a study of Ad26.COV2.S vaccination and SARS-CoV-2 variants.

This TCR came from a person aged 18-65 years who received the Ad26.COV2.S COVID-19 vaccine or a placebo. This sequence joins TRBV5-1 and TRBJ2-1; D is uncertain. The input for sequencing was peripheral blood, taken in a trial of Ad26.COV2.S vaccine versus placebo. This CDR3 reads CASRPYPFSSYNEQFF. In DNA form, the CDR3 reads TGCGCCAGCCGCCCCTACCCCTTTAGCTCCTACAATGAGCAGTTCTTC.